These 15 T cell receptor beta chains originate from one sample sequenced in a study of shared clonotypes between healthy human individuals. The protocol was immunoSEQ multiplex PCR, while the TCRdb copy is restricted to in-frame clones and leaves out a portion. Of approximately 470,000 clones in the sample, 60% to 80% were seen once. Material: PBMCs. These receptors were taken from a woman aged 40 to 50 in good health. Some clones in this sample may be carry-over from other donors' samples.

About this clone itself: Other nucleotide sequences in the sample specify the same CDR3. The chain employs TRBV30 and TRBJ1-3; a possible D gene is TRBD1 (5 bases). The CDR3 runs 14 residues. V was shortened by 2 bases and J by 0 bases, with 8 bases between the two germline ends. Germline CDR1 and CDR2: GTSNPN and SVGIG (reference sequence). The CDR3 region is CAWSWGGSGNTIYF. As DNA, the CDR3 is TGTGCCTGGAGTTGGGGGGGCTCTGGAAACACCATATATTTT. Full variable domain (rest looked up from reference TRBV30 and TRBJ1-3): SQTIHQWPATLVQPVGSPLSLECTVEGTSNPNLYWYRQAAGRGLQLLFYSVGIGQISSEVPQNLSASRPQDRQFILSSKKLLLSDSGFYLCAWSWGGSGNTIYFGEGSWLTVV.

The chain recombines TRBV5-1 with TRBJ2-1; D is perhaps TRBD1 or TRBD2 (6 bases each). V was cut by 0 bases and J by 9 bases, with 13 bases left in between. The CDR3 contains 14 residues. Germline V gene lookup returns CDR1 SGHRS and CDR2 YFSETQ. CDR3 sequence: CASSLASGAFEQFF. In DNA, the CDR3 is TGCGCCAGCAGCTTGGCCTCGGGGGCTTTTGAGCAGTTCTTC.

Concerning this clone itself: One base away lies a much larger clone, so this may be a sequencing read error. The chain joins TRBV27 to TRBJ1-5; 9 nucleotides align to TRBD1. The CDR3 spans 14 residues. After removal of 8 bases from V and 4 bases from J, the junction contained 6 bases not matched to a gene. CDR1 and CDR2 (germline): MNHEY, SMNVEV (reference sequence). The CDR3: CASRGTGRNQPQHF. The CDR3 region has the DNA TGTGCCAGCCGAGGGACAGGGAGAAATCAGCCCCAGCATTTT.

This clone has only a few counts. V usage is TRBV5-1 and J usage is TRBJ2-3; D may be TRBD2 (6 bases). The CDR3 runs to 12 residues. Germline V gene data show CDR1 as SGHRS and CDR2 as YFSETQ. V lost 3 bases and J lost 4, with 6 bases in between. CDR3 region: CASSSGADTQYF. Here the CDR3 DNA reads TGCGCCAGCAGCTCGGGGGCAGATACGCAGTATTTT.

In regard to this clone: It is likely a read error: a sequence one base away is far more abundant. Other DNA sequences in the same sample also yield this CDR3. CDR3 sequence: CASSLVVNTEAFF. CDR3 nucleotide sequence: TGTGCCAGCAGCTTAGTTGTGAACACTGAAGCTTTCTTT. The chain joins TRBV7-9 to TRBJ1-1; D is undetermined. The germline V gene encodes CDR1 SEHNR and CDR2 FQNEAQ (reference sequence). Between the trimmed V and J ends, which lost 1 base and 0 bases, there was a span of 3 bases. CDR3 length: 13 residues. Supplemented by reference TRBV7-9 and TRBJ1-1, the full variable domain reads DTGVSQNPRHKITKRGQNVTFRCDPISEHNRLYWYRQTLGQGPEFLTYFQNEAQLEKSRLLSDRFSAERPKGSFSTLEIQRTEQGDSAMYLCASSLVVNTEAFFGQGTRLTVV.

This chain connects TRBV15 to TRBJ1-3; D remains unclear. V lost 0 bases, J lost 4 bases, and 10 bases lay in between. Germline V gene data show CDR1 as LNHNV and CDR2 as YYDKDF (reference sequence). This CDR3 has 15 residues. CDR3 amino acids: CATSRDPRAGNTIYF. CDR3 nucleotides: TGTGCCACCAGCAGAGATCCGCGGGCGGGAAACACCATATATTTT.

This clone appeared once. The chain carries TRBV18 and TRBJ2-2; D unresolved. Trimming removed 0 bases from V and 5 bases from J, with 13 bases in between. Germline-derived CDR1 and CDR2 are KGHSH and LQKENI. The CDR3 length is 16 residues. As DNA, the CDR3 is TGTGCCAGCTCACCACCCGACCAGCTACTTACCGGGGAGCTGTTTTTT. This encodes CASSPPDQLLTGELFF.

This clone occurred a few times. CDR3 protein: CASSKHSGEGQYF. For the CDR3, the DNA is TGTGCCAGCAGCAAACACTCGGGCGAGGGGCAGTACTTC. The rearrangement joins TRBV7-6 to TRBJ2-7; tentatively, D is TRBD2 (5 bases). The CDR3 runs to 13 residues. CDR1 and CDR2 (germline): SGHVS, FNYEAQ. Trimming removed 5 bases from V and 9 bases from J, with 17 bases in between.

The chain joins TRBV6-1 to TRBJ1-2; 11 bases map to TRBD1. With 3 bases clipped from V and 6 bases from J, the junction kept 9 bases outside the gene matches. In germline, CDR1 is MNHNS, CDR2 SASEGT. The CDR3 has 16 residues. CDR3 sequence: CASSDPSDRGLNGYTF. CDR3 coding DNA: TGTGCCAGCAGTGACCCGTCGGACAGGGGGCTTAATGGCTACACCTTC.

The chain carries TRBV4-3 and TRBJ2-2, with TRBD1 matching 10 bases. This CDR3 has 15 amino acids. CDR1 is LGHNA, CDR2 YSLEER, per germline. Trimming removed 1 base from V and 5 bases from J; junction bases left unmatched: 1. The chain's CDR3 is CASSQADRGTGELFF. The CDR3 nucleotides are TGCGCCAGCAGCCAAGCGGACAGGGGGACCGGGGAGCTGTTTTTT.

V and J are TRBV6-4 and TRBJ2-1; 11 bases map to TRBD2. CDR1 and CDR2 from the germline V gene are MRHNA and SNTAGT. Germline trimming cut 4 bases from V and 6 bases from J; bases unmatched to any gene: 8. The CDR3 runs 16 residues. CDR3 protein: CASSAQGLAARNEQFF. DNA for the CDR3: TGTGCCAGCAGTGCCCAGGGACTAGCGGCACGCAATGAGCAGTTCTTC.

This rearrangement joins TRBV28 to TRBJ1-2; D gene ambiguous. Germline V gene data show CDR1 as MDHEN and CDR2 as SYDVKM. The ends were cut back, 3 bases at V and 4 bases at J, with 15 bases in the middle. This CDR3 is built from 15 residues. As DNA, the CDR3 is TGTGCCAGCAGTTTTGTTCCCCGAGGCGTCTATGGCTACACCTTC. It translates to CASSFVPRGVYGYTF.

The rearrangement links TRBV19 to TRBJ1-1; 8 bases are a match to TRBD1. This CDR3 comprises 14 residues. After removal of 6 bases from V and 2 bases from J, the junction contained 5 bases not matched to a gene. Germline assignment: CDR1 LNHDA and CDR2 SQIVND (reference sequence). CDR3 in amino acids: CASRSDRENTEAFF. The CDR3 DNA is TGTGCCAGTAGATCGGACAGGGAAAACACTGAAGCTTTCTTT.

This clone appeared once. This chain joins TRBV6-5 and TRBJ1-2; the D gene is possibly TRBD1 (5 bases). Trimming removed 4 bases at V and 13 bases at J, with 28 bases between. The CDR3 is 16 amino acids. The V gene's germline CDR1 is MNHEY and CDR2 SVGAGI. This CDR3 is CASSSISYRDSTHRTF. DNA for the CDR3: TGTGCCAGCAGTTCCATCAGCTACCGGGACTCTACACACCGCACCTTC.

The DNA of the CDR3 is TGTGCCAGCAGCCCGCGAACCGTGGGCAGGGGGAGGAGCACTGAAGCTTTCTTT. Translation: CASSPRTVGRGRSTEAFF. The genes are TRBV7-3 and TRBJ1-1; 7 bases map to TRBD1. V lost 5 bases to trimming and J lost 4 bases; unmatched junction nucleotides: 19. Germline assignment: CDR1 SGHTA and CDR2 FQGTGA. The CDR3 spans 18 residues.